This T cell receptor beta chain was retrieved from a study of T cell repertoires in cytomegalovirus infection. Study at large: Through public TCR beta signatures, both CMV infection and matching HLA type were indicated.

MiXCR, applied by TCRdb to the reads, yields one record per CDR3 protein. The sample records around 190,000 distinct CDR3 sequences, approximately 15% being singletons. This clonotype was seen at least ten times. Its matching antigen is unknown. The CDR3 is 13 amino acids. Germline V CDR1 and CDR2: SEHNR, FQNEAQ (reference sequence). The V end lost 4 bases, the J end lost 5 bases, and 11 bases lay between the germline ends. Study-level results: Cumulated frequencies of public TCR beta families served to identify carriers of CMV plus the relevant HLA. HLA-C-restricted, CMV-specific TCR beta clonotypes were dominant ex vivo.

V is TRBV7-9 and J is TRBJ1-2, with D maybe TRBD1 (5 bases). The sequence came from a human donor in good health (CMV status not recorded). Some clones in this sample may be carry-over from other donors' samples. Material for sequencing was PBMCs. The CDR3, as DNA: TGTGCCAGCAGCTCCGGGGGAGGATATGGCTACACCTTC. It yields the protein CASSSGGGYGYTF.